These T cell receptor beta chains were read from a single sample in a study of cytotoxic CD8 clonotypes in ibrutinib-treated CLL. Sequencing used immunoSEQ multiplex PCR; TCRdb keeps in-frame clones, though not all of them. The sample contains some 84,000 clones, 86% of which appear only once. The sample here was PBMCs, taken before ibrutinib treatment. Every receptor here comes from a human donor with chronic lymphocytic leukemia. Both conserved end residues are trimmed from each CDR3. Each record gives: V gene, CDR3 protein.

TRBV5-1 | ASSLVGEAETQY
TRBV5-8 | ASSFPKQGRGTEAF
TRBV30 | AWNRDSYEQY
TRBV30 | AWNPRGLGEQY
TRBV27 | ASSFASGRASSYEQY
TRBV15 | ATSRDVGFTEAF
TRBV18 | ASSPTGTSGYNEQF
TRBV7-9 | ASRKTSEETQY
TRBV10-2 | ASSDPLAGGLYEQY
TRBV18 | ASSPLDSQTGELF
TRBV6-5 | ASSYRDSALYGYT
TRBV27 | ASRTPLRDRGPTYEQY
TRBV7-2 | ASSRTDYYEQY
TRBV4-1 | ASSQVGDRGREAF
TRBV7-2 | ASSPSRRGQGDTQY
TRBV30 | AYHRGDTEAF
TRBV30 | AWGKLNRGLDYGYT
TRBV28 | ASSPNYGYT
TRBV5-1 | ASSSIPYQPQH
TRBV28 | ASSSPSSGANVLT
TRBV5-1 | ASSLVVAANTGELF
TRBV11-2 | ASSLLLGGGRARETQY
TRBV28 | ASSSLAGEGETQY
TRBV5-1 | ASSFRDVVVDTQY
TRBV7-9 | ASSLGQGASNQPQH
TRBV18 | ASSHRGGGEKLF
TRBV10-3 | AISDGVSGNTIY
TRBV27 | ASSFSYRGHTGETQY
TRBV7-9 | ASSLVGTEQY
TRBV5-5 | ASSGGDRGNEQY
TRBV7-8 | ASSDRGIGNTIY
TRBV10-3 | AIRLAGAYEQY
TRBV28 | ASSFGLAYGYT
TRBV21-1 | ASSNSKGYEQY
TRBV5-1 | ASSLALGQGVAGELF
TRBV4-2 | ASSREGSTGNTIY
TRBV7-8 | ASSVSAGTSGSSSNEQF
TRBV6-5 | ASSYGRGEQY
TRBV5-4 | ASSLIVGKNTEAF
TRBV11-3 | ASSSSHRGEETQY
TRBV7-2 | ASSLPGQHEKLF
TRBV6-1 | ASSERELETQY
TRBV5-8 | ASSLRGGGQPQH
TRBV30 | AWNAGGNTIY
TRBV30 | AWSLGVAPYEQY
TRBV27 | ASSLRGPSGELF
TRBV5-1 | ASSQGQGTDTQY
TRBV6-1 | ASSESAGDSYNEQF
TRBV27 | ASSHLPNRGRSYGYT
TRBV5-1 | ASSLASASLYEQY
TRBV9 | ASNVAGLTDTQY
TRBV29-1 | SVDGTGANVLT
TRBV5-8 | ASGKEGGIYGYT